These 11 T cell receptor beta chains were sequenced from one sample in a study of T cell repertoires in cytomegalovirus infection. TCRdb re-derived calls from the reads in MiXCR, one entry per CDR3 protein. The sample yields 290,000 or so distinct CDR3 sequences, about 25% seen once. The sequenced sample consisted of PBMCs. The receptors were sampled from a human donor in good health (CMV status not recorded). Some clones in this sample may be carry-over from other donors' samples.

J is TRBJ2-1 and V is TRBV6-8; 9 nucleotides agree with TRBD2. Trimming cost V 5 bases and J 2 bases; bases outside gene matches: 10. Germline assignment: CDR1 MNHGY and CDR2 SAAAGT. The CDR3 consists of 17 residues. The CDR3 sequence is CASSAGPGLATYNEQFF. The CDR3 bases are TGTGCCAGCAGTGCCGGTCCGGGACTAGCAACCTACAATGAGCAGTTCTTC.

The chain is built from TRBV5-1 and TRBJ2-5; D is uncertain. This CDR3 is built from 13 residues. Germline V lookup: CDR1 SGHRS, CDR2 YFSETQ. V shed 1 base and J shed 2 bases, with 6 bases lying between them. This CDR3 is CASSLLSQETQYF. The CDR3 DNA sequence: TGCGCCAGCAGCTTGCTGTCACAAGAGACCCAGTACTTC.

The table lists this clonotype with many counts. The rearrangement links TRBV7-2 to TRBJ2-4, with 8 bases identical to TRBD1. After removal of 5 bases from V and 3 bases from J, the junction contained 0 bases not matched to a gene. Germline V gene lookup returns CDR1 SGHTA and CDR2 FQGNSA. The CDR3 is 13 residues long. This chain's CDR3 is CASSGQGKNIQYF. DNA of the CDR3: TGTGCCAGCAGCGGACAGGGCAAAAACATTCAGTACTTC.

The chain couples TRBV20-1 to TRBJ2-1; 7 bases line up with TRBD1. The CDR3 consists of 12 residues. The trim removed 4 bases at V and 10 bases at J, leaving 7 bases unmatched. CDR1 is DFQATT and CDR2 is SNEGSKA in the germline V gene (reference sequence). CDR3 coding DNA: TGCAGTGCTACCAACAGGGGAAGGGAGCAGTTCTTC. Translation: CSATNRGREQFF.

This clonotype was seen at least ten times. The rearrangement joins TRBV7-2 to TRBJ2-1; 10 bases are shared with TRBD2. The J segment lost 12 bases and the V segment lost 5 bases, leaving 7 bases of the junction unmatched. The germline V gene has CDR1 SGHTA and CDR2 FQGNSA. The CDR3 has 13 residues. The CDR3 DNA is TGTGCCAGCAGCGGAAATCTAGCGGGAGCGCAGTTCTTC. Translating gives CASSGNLAGAQFF.

This clonotype occurred a few times. V gene TRBV28 combines with J gene TRBJ2-3; 7 nucleotides align to TRBD1. The junction had 10 bases not matched to a gene; V was cut back by 4 bases and J by 3 bases. CDR1 and CDR2 from the germline V gene are MDHEN and SYDVKM. The CDR3 totals 16 residues. CDR3 protein: CASSSRQGTRTDTQYF. The CDR3 DNA reads TGTGCCAGCAGTTCCCGACAGGGTACGAGAACAGATACGCAGTATTTT.

This clonotype showed up just a few times. The chain's CDR3 is CASNKGSNTGELFF. The CDR3 coding sequence is TGTGCCAGCAATAAGGGCTCGAACACCGGGGAGCTGTTTTTT. V gene TRBV6-5 combines with J gene TRBJ2-2; unclear D gene. Germline CDR1 reads MNHEY; CDR2 reads SVGAGI. Trimming removed 7 bases from V and 0 bases from J, with 9 bases in between. The CDR3 is made up of 14 amino acids.

This clonotype was counted at least ten times. The chain employs TRBV7-2 and TRBJ1-5, with 7 bases that match TRBD1. This CDR3 comprises 14 residues. The germline gives CDR1 SGHTA, CDR2 FQGNSA. The V and J ends lost 5 bases and 7 bases, in that order; junction bases with no gene match: 8. This chain's CDR3 is CASSAGQQGQPQHF. The CDR3, as DNA: TGTGCCAGCAGCGCGGGACAGCAGGGACAGCCCCAGCATTTT. The whole variable domain, remainder taken from reference TRBV7-2 and TRBJ1-5, is GAGVSQSPSNKVTEKGKDVELRCDPISGHTALYWYRQSLGQGLEFLIYFQGNSAPDKSGLPSDRFSAERTGGSVSTLTIQRTQQEDSAVYLCASSAGQQGQPQHFGDGTRLSIL.

This clonotype has more than one count but fewer than ten. DNA of the CDR3: TGTGCCATCAGCCGAGGACAGGGGTTTGCCAATGAGCAGTTCTTC. It codes for CAISRGQGFANEQFF. The rearrangement uses TRBV10-3 and TRBJ2-1; 9 positions match TRBD1. The CDR3 extends over 15 amino acids. The ends lost 6 bases at V and 6 bases at J; junction bases unmatched: 9. Looked up from germline, CDR1 is ENHRY and CDR2 is SYGVKD.

This clonotype has ten or more counts. The CDR3 loop reads CASSSAVLAGVYETQYF. In DNA, the CDR3 is TGTGCCAGCAGCTCAGCGGTACTAGCGGGAGTTTACGAGACCCAGTACTTC. The gene calls are TRBV7-2 and TRBJ2-5; 11 nucleotides line up with TRBD2. The CDR3 spans 17 residues. V lost 4 bases and J lost 5; bases outside the gene matches: 12. The germline CDR1 and CDR2 sequences are SGHTA and FQGNSA. The variable domain in full, with the rest retrieved from reference TRBV7-2 and TRBJ2-5, is GAGVSQSPSNKVTEKGKDVELRCDPISGHTALYWYRQSLGQGLEFLIYFQGNSAPDKSGLPSDRFSAERTGGSVSTLTIQRTQQEDSAVYLCASSSAVLAGVYETQYFGPGTRLLVL.

V and J are TRBV6-2 or TRBV6-3 and TRBJ2-3; 10 positions agree with TRBD2. The CDR3 sequence is 16 residues long. Germline V gives CDR1 MNHEY, CDR2 SVGEGT. Germline trimming cut 5 bases from V and 1 base from J; bases unmatched to any gene: 6. DNA for the CDR3: TGTGCCAGCAGTCCCGGACTAGCGGTAGGCACAGATACGCAGTATTTT. Protein: CASSPGLAVGTDTQYF.